The 16 T cell receptor beta chains presented below share a single source sample, sequenced in a study of early T cells in non-severe SARS-CoV-2 infection. A single record per CDR3 protein comes from TCRdb applying MiXCR to the 5' RACE reads. Here the sample spans about 36,000 distinct CDR3 sequences, less than 7.5% being singletons. Here the sequenced sample was whole blood, taken at baseline. The receptors were gathered from an adult who was a healthcare worker with PCR-confirmed SARS-CoV-2 infection or an uninfected control (not recorded which).

This clonotype was counted at least ten times. In DNA, the CDR3 is TGTGCCACCAGCAGAGACCCTATTGTCAATGAGCAGTTCTTC. Its protein is CATSRDPIVNEQFF. The chain is built from TRBV15 and TRBJ2-1; D call uncertain. The CDR3 is 14 residues long. Trimming pared 0 bases from V and 6 bases from J, leaving 9 bases between. Germline V lookup: CDR1 LNHNV, CDR2 YYDKDF (reference sequence).

The chain employs TRBV4-1 and TRBJ2-7; either TRBD1 or TRBD2 may supply D (5 bases each). Trimming removed 0 bases at V and 6 bases at J, with 15 bases between. Looked up from germline, CDR1 is MGHRA and CDR2 is YSYEKL. The CDR3 is 15 amino acids. The CDR3 sequence: CASSQDAGAGGEQYF. DNA for the CDR3: TGCGCCAGCAGCCAAGATGCCGGGGCCGGTGGCGAGCAGTACTTC.

Ten or more counts support this clonotype. The rearrangement joins TRBV11-2 to TRBJ2-2; D is possibly TRBD2 (6 bases). In germline, CDR1 is SGHAT, CDR2 FQNNGV. This CDR3 comprises 14 residues. V dropped 3 bases and J dropped 10 bases, with 15 bases sitting between them. The CDR3 protein is CASSLASDVAELFF. As DNA, the CDR3 is TGTGCCAGCAGCTTGGCTAGCGACGTGGCGGAGCTGTTTTTT.

This clonotype showed up many times. CDR3 loop: CAWSRLYNEQFF. As DNA, the CDR3 is TGTGCCTGGAGTAGGCTCTACAATGAGCAGTTCTTC. This rearrangement joins TRBV30 to TRBJ2-1; unclear D gene. CDR3 length equals 12 residues. The V gene lost 2 bases and the J gene lost 3 bases, with 5 bases spanning the gap. Germline lookup yields CDR1 GTSNPN and CDR2 SVGIG (reference sequence).

This clonotype was detected many times. The chain joins TRBV20-1 to TRBJ1-2; D perhaps matches TRBD1 (5 bases). Germline V CDR1 and CDR2: DFQATT, SNEGSKA (reference sequence). This CDR3 comprises 17 residues. Deletions cut 0 bases from V and 4 bases from J, with 21 bases between. CDR3 DNA: TGCAGTGCTAGAGATCTCCCTAGTAGGGACGGGTTCTATGGCTACACCTTC. The encoded protein is CSARDLPSRDGFYGYTF.

V usage is TRBV18 and J usage is TRBJ2-7; 7 bases fit TRBD1. Germline V gene data show CDR1 as KGHSH and CDR2 as LQKENI. With V trimmed by 6 bases and J by 3 bases, 11 bases remained unmatched. The CDR3 sequence is 15 residues long. The CDR3 is CASSVNRGHDYEQYF. Here the CDR3 DNA reads TGTGCCAGCTCGGTTAACAGGGGACATGACTACGAGCAGTACTTC.

This clonotype was found many times. The V call is TRBV27, the J call TRBJ2-3; TRBD2 matches 9 bases. The V and J ends lost 8 bases and 4 bases, in that order; junction bases with no gene match: 7. This CDR3 region has 14 residues. From germline, CDR1 is MNHEY and CDR2 SMNVEV (reference sequence). The CDR3 spells CASRIGGRADTQYF. The DNA for the CDR3 is TGTGCCAGCCGTATCGGCGGGAGGGCAGATACGCAGTATTTT.

This clonotype showed up just a few times. This chain uses TRBV6-2 or TRBV6-3 with TRBJ2-7; no clear D. The CDR3 totals 14 residues. Germline V gives CDR1 MNHEY, CDR2 SVGEGT. Trimming left V 3 bases short and J 0 bases short, with 9 bases between. In DNA form, the CDR3 reads TGTGCCAGCAGTTATTACCTCGGCTCCTACGAGCAGTACTTC. Its translation: CASSYYLGSYEQYF.

This clonotype came up many times. This chain joins TRBV29-1 and TRBJ2-3, with a weak D call TRBD2 (6 bases). From germline, CDR1 is SQVTM and CDR2 ANQGSEA. V was cut by 2 bases and J by 2 bases, with 11 bases left in between. The CDR3 is 14 residues long. The CDR3: CSVEQRALTDTQYF. The CDR3 nucleotides read TGCAGCGTTGAACAGCGGGCCCTCACAGATACGCAGTATTTT.

This clonotype was counted at least ten times. The J gene is TRBJ2-7, the V gene TRBV29-1; no clear D gene. Trimming removed 4 bases from V and 0 bases from J, with 10 bases in between. This CDR3 spans 13 amino acids. Germline CDR1 and CDR2: SQVTM and ANQGSEA. The CDR3 sequence is CSVVILSSYEQYF. DNA of the CDR3: TGCAGCGTTGTAATCCTAAGCTCCTACGAGCAGTACTTC.

The chain joins TRBV7-3 to TRBJ2-1; D possibly matches TRBD1 or TRBD2 (5 bases each). With 4 bases removed from V and 6 bases from J, the gap between germline ends came to 19 bases. The CDR3 runs to 16 residues. Germline CDR1 is SGHTA and CDR2 is FQGTGA. CDR3 nucleotide sequence: TGTGCCAGCAGCTCCCGGGACCGTCGAATGGGCAATGAGCAGTTCTTC. Its protein product is CASSSRDRRMGNEQFF.

Notes on this clonotype: This may come from a read error, since a much larger clone is one base off. The V and J genes are TRBV7-9 and TRBJ1-1; no firm D call. From germline, CDR1 is SEHNR and CDR2 FQNEAQ (reference sequence). The CDR3 contains 13 residues. DNA of the CDR3: TGTGCCAACAGCTTCCATGCCAGTACTGAAGCTTTCTTT. Residues: CANSFHASTEAFF.

This clonotype was seen a handful of times. The rearrangement links TRBV5-1 to TRBJ1-1; TRBD1 is a possible D gene (5 bases). The CDR3 is made up of 16 amino acids. Germline loops: CDR1 SGHRS, CDR2 YFSETQ. The germline V and J ends were trimmed by 0 bases and 2 bases, with 14 bases remaining between them. In DNA form, the CDR3 reads TGCGCCAGCAGCTTGGGTTACGGTCAGGGTAACACTGAAGCTTTCTTT. It yields the protein CASSLGYGQGNTEAFF.

The rearrangement uses TRBV9 and TRBJ2-1; D gene uncertain. CDR1 and CDR2 (germline): SGDLS, YYNGEE. Trimming removed 1 base from V and 7 bases from J, with 18 bases in between. The CDR3 runs to 16 residues. The CDR3: CASSVYSDPGRNEQFF. The CDR3, as DNA: TGTGCCAGCAGCGTATACAGTGACCCGGGTAGGAATGAGCAGTTCTTC.

This clonotype was counted at least ten times. This chain uses TRBV20-1 with TRBJ2-7; possible D gene TRBD1, 5 bases. Germline lookup yields CDR1 DFQATT and CDR2 SNEGSKA (reference sequence). This CDR3 is 15 amino acids long. V was shortened by 6 bases and J by 1 base, with 19 bases between the two germline ends. The CDR3 here is CSANPEDSASYEQYF. CDR3 coding DNA: TGCAGTGCCAATCCCGAAGACAGTGCGTCCTACGAGCAGTACTTC.

This clonotype appeared a few times. This chain joins TRBV7-9 and TRBJ2-3, with D possibly being TRBD1 (5 bases). The CDR3 consists of 16 residues. Germline V CDR1 and CDR2: SEHNR, FQNEAQ (reference sequence). Trimming shortened V by 1 base and J by 1 base, and 12 bases separated the two germline ends. As DNA, the CDR3 is TGTGCCAGCAGCTTAGGGACAAATACTCGCACAGATACGCAGTATTTT. Translating gives CASSLGTNTRTDTQYF.